The 10 T cell receptor beta chains below were found in one sample sequenced in a study of T cell responses to AZD1222 COVID-19 vaccine. Libraries were prepared by immunoSEQ multiplex PCR; TCRdb keeps only in-frame clonotypes and omits some of them. The top ten hold around 3% of the sample, which has just over 15,000 clones, about 87% seen once. This specimen was peripheral blood, taken 28 days after the second AZD1222 dose. Receptors originate from an adult who received the AZD1222 COVID-19 vaccine.

The chain employs TRBV5-6 and TRBJ2-7; 8 nucleotides line up with TRBD2. After removal of 0 bases from V and 2 bases from J, the junction contained 10 bases not matched to a gene. Germline-derived CDR1 and CDR2 are SGHDT and YYEEEE. This CDR3 is built from 17 residues. CDR3 sequence reads: CASSLEVGGRPPYEQYF. The CDR3 DNA reads as TGTGCCAGCAGCTTGGAGGTGGGCGGGAGGCCACCCTACGAGCAGTACTTC.

CDR3 nucleotide sequence: TGTGCCAGCAGCTTAAGAGCAGGGGACAATTCACCCCTCCACTTT. It specifies CASSLRAGDNSPLHF. The chain employs TRBV11-2 and TRBJ1-6; the D gene is possibly TRBD1 (6 bases). Trimming removed 2 bases at V and 7 bases at J, with 12 bases between. Germline CDR1 reads SGHAT; CDR2 reads FQNNGV. This CDR3 is built from 15 residues. Combining the CDR3 with reference TRBV11-2 and TRBJ1-6 gives the whole variable domain EAGVAQSPRYKIIEKRQSVAFWCNPISGHATLYWYQQILGQGPKLLIQFQNNGVVDDSQLPKDRFSAERLKGVDSTLKIQPAKLEDSAVYLCASSLRAGDNSPLHFGNGTRLTVT.

The chain carries TRBV12-3 or TRBV12-4 and TRBJ1-2; D not certain. This CDR3 region has 13 residues. V shed 5 bases and J shed 3 bases, with 10 bases lying between them. The CDR3 spells CASSRSGDYGYTF. CDR3 DNA: TGTGCCAGCAGTAGGAGTGGAGACTATGGCTACACCTTC.

This chain uses TRBV3-1 (or the pseudogene TRBV3-2) with TRBJ1-6, with 7 bases aligning to TRBD1. The CDR3 runs to 15 residues. With V trimmed by 4 bases and J by 8 bases, 8 bases remained unmatched. Germline CDR1 is LGHDT and CDR2 is YNNKEL (reference sequence). CDR3 nucleotide sequence: TGTGCCAGCAGCCCGCACAGGGGCGAGGATTCACCCCTCCACTTT. Translation gives CASSPHRGEDSPLHF.

The J gene is TRBJ2-7, the V gene TRBV5-1, with TRBD1 as a possible D gene (5 bases). The V end lost 0 bases, the J end lost 1 base, and 5 bases lay between the germline ends. Germline CDR1 and CDR2: SGHRS and YFSETQ. The CDR3 has 13 amino acids. The CDR3 DNA sequence: TGCGCCAGCAGCTTGGACAGGTCCTACGAGCAGTACTTC. The encoded protein is CASSLDRSYEQYF.

CDR3 coding DNA: TGTGCCAGCAGCCCAGAGACAGGGAACACTGAAGCTTTCTTT. Amino acids: CASSPETGNTEAFF. The V and J genes are TRBV7-2 and TRBJ1-1; D may be TRBD1 (6 bases). Germline V gene sequence: CDR1 SGHTA, CDR2 FQGNSA. Trimming took off 5 bases at V and 1 base at J, with 11 bases between the two ends. CDR3 size: 14 residues.

In DNA, the CDR3 is TGTGCCAGCAGACGACAGGGGGCTGGGAATGAGCAGTTCTTC. Protein sequence: CASRRQGAGNEQFF. The chain is built from TRBV7-2 and TRBJ2-1, with 10 bases matching TRBD1. Trimming cost V 6 bases and J 7 bases; bases outside gene matches: 6. Germline CDR1 and CDR2: SGHTA and FQGNSA. The CDR3 loop spans 14 amino acids.

The chain combines TRBV6-2 or TRBV6-3 with TRBJ2-1; the D is unclear. V gave up 2 bases and J gave up 12 bases, with 8 bases separating them. CDR1 and CDR2 from the germline V gene are MNHEY and SVGEGT. The CDR3 consists of 11 residues. The CDR3 loop is CASSYPPPQFF. In DNA, the CDR3 is TGTGCCAGCAGTTACCCTCCCCCGCAGTTCTTC.

The chain is built from TRBV9 and TRBJ1-2; 7 bases map to TRBD1. V was pared by 0 bases and J by 5 bases, with 7 bases of the junction left unmatched. Germline lookup yields CDR1 SGDLS and CDR2 YYNGEE. The CDR3 loop spans 15 amino acids. CDR3 in DNA: TGTGCCAGCAGCGTAGCTTTGGGACAGCAATATGGCTACACCTTC. It is translated as CASSVALGQQYGYTF. Full variable domain (missing parts from reference TRBV9 and TRBJ1-2): DSGVTQTPKHLITATGQRVTLRCSPRSGDLSVYWYQQSLDQGLQFLIQYYNGEERAKGNILERFSAQQFPDLHSELNLSSLELGDSALYFCASSVALGQQYGYTFGSGTRLTVV.

This clone has a single count. The chain combines TRBV19 with TRBJ2-7; 13 nucleotides match TRBD2. J gave up 4 bases and V 7 bases, and 7 bases lay outside the gene matches. The CDR3 consists of 15 residues. Germline CDR1 and CDR2: LNHDA and SQIVND (reference sequence). The CDR3 region is CASTPGTSGEYEQYF. CDR3 DNA sequence: TGTGCCAGTACCCCCGGGACTAGCGGGGAGTACGAGCAGTACTTC.